The sequence of this T cell receptor beta chain was determined in a study of cytomegalovirus exposure and HLA in healthy donors. This clone has just a few counts. PCR employed 60 Vbeta and 13 Jbeta primers. Data came from immunoSEQ multiplex PCR; TCRdb stores just in-frame clones and leaves some out. This table has about 98,000 clones, 69% appearing once. V shed 4 bases and J 4 bases; nucleotides not matched to a gene: 0. The CDR3 runs 13 residues. CDR1 is SNHLY and CDR2 is FYNNEI in the germline V gene. The sequencing input was PBMCs. The rearrangement uses TRBV2 and TRBJ2-5, with 10 bases aligning to TRBD2. The clonotype comes from a female donor in good health and CMV-seronegative. In nucleotides, the CDR3 is TGTGCCAGCAGTGGACTAGCGGGAGAGACCCAGTACTTC. Protein product: CASSGLAGETQYF.